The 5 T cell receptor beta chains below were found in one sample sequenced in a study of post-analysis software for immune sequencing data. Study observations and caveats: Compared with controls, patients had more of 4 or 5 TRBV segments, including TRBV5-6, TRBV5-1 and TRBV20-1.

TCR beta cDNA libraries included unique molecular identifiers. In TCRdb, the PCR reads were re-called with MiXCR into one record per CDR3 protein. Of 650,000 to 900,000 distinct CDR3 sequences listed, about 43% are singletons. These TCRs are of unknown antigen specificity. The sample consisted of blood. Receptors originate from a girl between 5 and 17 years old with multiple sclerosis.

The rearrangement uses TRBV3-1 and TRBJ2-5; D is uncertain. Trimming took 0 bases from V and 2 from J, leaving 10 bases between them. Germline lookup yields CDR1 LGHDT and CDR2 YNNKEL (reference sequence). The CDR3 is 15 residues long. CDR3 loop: CASSQDLVQQETQYF. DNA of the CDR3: TGTGCCAGCAGCCAAGATCTTGTACAGCAAGAGACCCAGTACTTC.

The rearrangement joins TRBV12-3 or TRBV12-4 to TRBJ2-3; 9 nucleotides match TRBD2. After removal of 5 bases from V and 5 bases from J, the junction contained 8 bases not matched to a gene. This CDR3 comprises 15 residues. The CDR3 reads CASSTGLAREDTQYF. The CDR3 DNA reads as TGTGCCAGCAGTACCGGACTAGCGAGGGAAGATACGCAGTATTTT.

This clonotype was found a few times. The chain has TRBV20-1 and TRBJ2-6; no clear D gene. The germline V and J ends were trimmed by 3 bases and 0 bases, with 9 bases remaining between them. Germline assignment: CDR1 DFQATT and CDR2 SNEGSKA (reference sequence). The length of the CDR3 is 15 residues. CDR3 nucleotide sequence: TGCAGTGCTAGTGGCGGAAGCTCTGGGGCCAACGTCCTGACTTTC. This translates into CSASGGSSGANVLTF.

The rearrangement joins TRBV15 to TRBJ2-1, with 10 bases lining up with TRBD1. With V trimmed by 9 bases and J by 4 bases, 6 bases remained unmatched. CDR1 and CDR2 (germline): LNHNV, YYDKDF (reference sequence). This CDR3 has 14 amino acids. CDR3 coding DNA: TGTGCCACGGCACGGACAGGGGGTTACAATGAGCAGTTCTTC. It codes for CATARTGGYNEQFF.

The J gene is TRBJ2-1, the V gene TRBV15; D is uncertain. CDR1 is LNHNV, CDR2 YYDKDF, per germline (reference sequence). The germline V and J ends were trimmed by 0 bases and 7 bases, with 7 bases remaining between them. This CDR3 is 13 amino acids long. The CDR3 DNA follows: TGTGCCACCAGCAGAGATAACACGAATGAGCAGTTCTTC. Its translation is CATSRDNTNEQFF.